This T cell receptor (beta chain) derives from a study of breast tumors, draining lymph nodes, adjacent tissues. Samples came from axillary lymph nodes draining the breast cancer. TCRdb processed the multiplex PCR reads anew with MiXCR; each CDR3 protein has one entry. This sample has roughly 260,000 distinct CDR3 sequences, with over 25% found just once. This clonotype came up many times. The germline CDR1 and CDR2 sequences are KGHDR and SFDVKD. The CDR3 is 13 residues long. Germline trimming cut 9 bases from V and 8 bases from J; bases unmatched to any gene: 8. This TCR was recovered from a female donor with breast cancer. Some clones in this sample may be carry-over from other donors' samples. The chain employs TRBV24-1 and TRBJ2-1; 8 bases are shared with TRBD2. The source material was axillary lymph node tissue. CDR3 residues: CATQSLAGYEQFF. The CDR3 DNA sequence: TGTGCCACCCAGAGTCTAGCGGGCTATGAGCAGTTCTTC.